The rows below give T cell receptor beta chains drawn from one sample of a study of OX40 agonist ivuxolimab in advanced cancers. TCRdb keeps only in-frame clones here, not all; method: immunoSEQ multiplex PCR. The table shows 75,000 to 80,000 clones, with approximately 87% occurring only once. Sequencing used CD4+ or CD8+ T cells sorted from blood, obtained in a trial of the OX40 agonist ivuxolimab. These receptors came from an adult with an advanced solid tumor such as melanoma, head and neck, liver or kidney cancer. The CDR3 runs from the conserved cysteine through the conserved F or W. The order of the fields is J gene, D gene, V gene, CDR3 DNA, CDR3 protein. A D gene is named only where the DNA matches it firmly.

>TRBJ2-7|NA|TRBV5-4
TGTGCCAGCAGCCGGGACCCCCCATACGAGCAGTACTTC
CASSRDPPYEQYF
>TRBJ2-5|NA|TRBV30
TGTGCCTGGAGTCGCCGGACGGAGACCCAGTACTTC
CAWSRRTETQYF
>TRBJ1-5|TRBD1|TRBV7-8
TGTGCCAGCAGCTGGGTTACAGGGGCCAATCAGCCCCAGCATTTT
CASSWVTGANQPQHF
>TRBJ2-3|TRBD1|TRBV7-3
TGTGCCAGCAGCCGACAGGGGTCTAGCACAGATACGCAGTATTTT
CASSRQGSSTDTQYF
>TRBJ1-1|NA|TRBV5-1
TGCGCCAGCAGCTTCCAGGGGCGGGACACTGAAGCTTTCTTT
CASSFQGRDTEAFF
>TRBJ2-5|NA|TRBV30
TGTGCCTGGAGAACTAGTGAGACCCAGTACTTC
CAWRTSETQYF
>TRBJ1-5|TRBD1|TRBV30
TGTGCCTGGAGGGACAGGGGGAATCAGCCCCAGCATTTT
CAWRDRGNQPQHF
>TRBJ1-2|NA|TRBV30
TGTGCCTGGAGTAGGCTTAGGGGCTATGGCTACACCTTC
CAWSRLRGYGYTF
>TRBJ2-5|TRBD2|TRBV14
TGTGCCAGCAGCCCGGGACTAGCGGGGGTACAAGAGACCCAGTACTTC
CASSPGLAGVQETQYF
>TRBJ1-1|NA|TRBV18
TGTGCCAGCTCACCAGCTGGGAACACTGAAGCTTTCTTT
CASSPAGNTEAFF
>TRBJ2-1|TRBD1|TRBV5-1
TGCGCCAGCAGCGTACAGGGGGTTGCCTACAATGAGCAGTTCTTC
CASSVQGVAYNEQFF
>TRBJ1-2|NA|TRBV20-1
TGCAGTGCTATGAAGGGGGATGGCTACACCTTC
CSAMKGDGYTF
>TRBJ2-5|NA|TRBV5-1
TGCGCCAGCAGCTTGACAGGGACCGCGTACCAAGAGACCCAGTACTTC
CASSLTGTAYQETQYF
>TRBJ1-1|NA|TRBV6-5
TGTGCCAGCAGCCGGAGCGGGGTGACTGAAGCTTTCTTT
CASSRSGVTEAFF